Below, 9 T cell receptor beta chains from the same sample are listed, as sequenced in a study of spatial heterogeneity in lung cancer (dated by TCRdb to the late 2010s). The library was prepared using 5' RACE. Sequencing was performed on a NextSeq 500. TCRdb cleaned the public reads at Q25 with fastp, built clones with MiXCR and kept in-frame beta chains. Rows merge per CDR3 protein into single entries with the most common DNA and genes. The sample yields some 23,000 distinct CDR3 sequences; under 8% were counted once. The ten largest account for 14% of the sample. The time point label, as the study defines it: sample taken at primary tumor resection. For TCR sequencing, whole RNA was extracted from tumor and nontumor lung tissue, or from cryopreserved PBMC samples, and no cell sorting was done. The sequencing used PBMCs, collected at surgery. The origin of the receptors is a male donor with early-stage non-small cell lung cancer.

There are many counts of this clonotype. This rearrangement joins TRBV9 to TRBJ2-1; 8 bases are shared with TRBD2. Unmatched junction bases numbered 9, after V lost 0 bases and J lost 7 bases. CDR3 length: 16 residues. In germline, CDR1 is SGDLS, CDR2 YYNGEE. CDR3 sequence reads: CASSVGPAGVRNEQFF. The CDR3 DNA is TGTGCCAGCAGCGTAGGACCAGCGGGAGTACGGAATGAGCAGTTCTTC.

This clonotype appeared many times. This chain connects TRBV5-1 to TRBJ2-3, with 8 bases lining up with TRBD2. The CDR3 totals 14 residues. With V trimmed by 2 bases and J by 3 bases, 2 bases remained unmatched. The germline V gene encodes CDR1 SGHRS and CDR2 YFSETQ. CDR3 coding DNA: TGCGCCAGCAGCTTTAGCGGGGCGACAGATACGCAGTATTTT. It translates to CASSFSGATDTQYF.

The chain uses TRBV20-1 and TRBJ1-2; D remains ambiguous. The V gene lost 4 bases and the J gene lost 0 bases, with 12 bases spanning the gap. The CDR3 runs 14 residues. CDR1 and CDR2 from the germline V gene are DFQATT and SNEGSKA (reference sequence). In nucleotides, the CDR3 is TGCAGTGCTACCTCACAGTCAGCTAACTATGGCTACACCTTC. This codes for CSATSQSANYGYTF.

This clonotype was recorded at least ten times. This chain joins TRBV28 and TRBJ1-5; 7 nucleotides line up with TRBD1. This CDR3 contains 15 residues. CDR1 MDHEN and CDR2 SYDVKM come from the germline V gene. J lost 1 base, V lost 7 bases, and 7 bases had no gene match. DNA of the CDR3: TGTGCCAGCACCTCTACGGGACAGAGCAATCAGCCCCAGCATTTT. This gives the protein CASTSTGQSNQPQHF.

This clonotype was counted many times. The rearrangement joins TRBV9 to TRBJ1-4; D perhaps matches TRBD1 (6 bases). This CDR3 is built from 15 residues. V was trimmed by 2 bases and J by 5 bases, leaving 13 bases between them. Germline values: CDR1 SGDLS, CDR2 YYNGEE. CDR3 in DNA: TGTGCCAGCAGCGTCTCTACGACAGGCAATGAAAAACTGTTTTTT. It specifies CASSVSTTGNEKLFF. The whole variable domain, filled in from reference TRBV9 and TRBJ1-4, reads DSGVTQTPKHLITATGQRVTLRCSPRSGDLSVYWYQQSLDQGLQFLIQYYNGEERAKGNILERFSAQQFPDLHSELNLSSLELGDSALYFCASSVSTTGNEKLFFGSGTQLSVL.

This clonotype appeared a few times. The CDR3 sequence: CSAHDRASNQPQHF. CDR3 in DNA: TGCAGTGCTCATGACAGGGCTAGCAATCAGCCCCAGCATTTT. The chain uses TRBV20-1 and TRBJ1-5, with 7 bases fitting TRBD1. CDR1 is DFQATT and CDR2 is SNEGSKA in the germline V gene (reference sequence). V shed 5 bases, J shed 0 bases, and the junction held 4 bases outside the gene matches. The CDR3 has 14 amino acids.

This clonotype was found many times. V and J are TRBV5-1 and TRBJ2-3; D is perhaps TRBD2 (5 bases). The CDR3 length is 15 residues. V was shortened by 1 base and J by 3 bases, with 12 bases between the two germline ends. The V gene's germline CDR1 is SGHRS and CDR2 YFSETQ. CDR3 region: CASSLSGKTTDTQYF. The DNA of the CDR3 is TGCGCCAGCAGCTTGAGCGGAAAGACGACAGATACGCAGTATTTT.

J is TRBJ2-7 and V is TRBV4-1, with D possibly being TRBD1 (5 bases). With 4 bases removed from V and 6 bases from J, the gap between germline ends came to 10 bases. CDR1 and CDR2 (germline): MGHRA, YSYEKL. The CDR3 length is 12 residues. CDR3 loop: CASSPGLREQYF. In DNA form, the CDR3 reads TGCGCCAGCAGCCCAGGGCTGCGCGAGCAGTACTTC.

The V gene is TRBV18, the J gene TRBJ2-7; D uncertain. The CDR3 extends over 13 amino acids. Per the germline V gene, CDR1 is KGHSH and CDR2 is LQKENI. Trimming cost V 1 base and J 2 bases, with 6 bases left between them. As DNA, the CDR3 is TGTGCCAGCTCACCACTCGATACCTACGAGCAGTACTTC. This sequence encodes CASSPLDTYEQYF.